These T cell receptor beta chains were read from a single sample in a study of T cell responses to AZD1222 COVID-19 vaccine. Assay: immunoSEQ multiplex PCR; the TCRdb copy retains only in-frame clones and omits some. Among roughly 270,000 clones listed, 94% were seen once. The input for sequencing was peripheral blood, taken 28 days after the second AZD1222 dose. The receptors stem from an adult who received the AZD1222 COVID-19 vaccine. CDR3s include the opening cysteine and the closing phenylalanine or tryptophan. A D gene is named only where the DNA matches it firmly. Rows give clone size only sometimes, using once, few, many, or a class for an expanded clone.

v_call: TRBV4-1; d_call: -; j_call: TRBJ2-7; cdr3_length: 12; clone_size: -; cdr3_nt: TGCGCCAGCAGCCAGTCTCCGTACGAGCAGTACTTC; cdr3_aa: CASSQSPYEQYF
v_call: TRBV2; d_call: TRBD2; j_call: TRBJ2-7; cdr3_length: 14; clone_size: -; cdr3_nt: TGTGCCAGCAGTGAACCACTAGCGGGGCCCCGGCAGTACTTC; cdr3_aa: CASSEPLAGPRQYF
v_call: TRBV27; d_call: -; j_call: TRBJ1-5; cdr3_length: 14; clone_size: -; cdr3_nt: TGTGCCAGCAGTTTAAGACAGGGCAATCAGCCCCAGCATTTT; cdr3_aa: CASSLRQGNQPQHF
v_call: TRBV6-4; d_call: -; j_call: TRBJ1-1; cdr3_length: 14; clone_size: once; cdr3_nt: TGTGCCAGCAGAGCGAGGGGATTTAACACTGAAGCTTTCTTT; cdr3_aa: CASRARGFNTEAFF
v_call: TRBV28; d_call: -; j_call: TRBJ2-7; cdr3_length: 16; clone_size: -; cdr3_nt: -; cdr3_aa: CASSSSGVPSSYEQYF
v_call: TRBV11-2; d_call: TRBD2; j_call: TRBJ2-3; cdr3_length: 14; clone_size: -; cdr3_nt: TGTGCCAGCAGCCCCGGACTAGAGGTGGATACGCAGTATTTT; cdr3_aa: CASSPGLEVDTQYF
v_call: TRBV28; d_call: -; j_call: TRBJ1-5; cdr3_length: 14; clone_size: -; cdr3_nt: TGTGCCAGCATATTGGTGGGGGGAAATCAGCCCCAGCATTTT; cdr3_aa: CASILVGGNQPQHF
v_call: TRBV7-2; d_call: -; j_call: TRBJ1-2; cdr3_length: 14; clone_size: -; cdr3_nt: TGTGCCAGCAGCTTAGTAAGAGGGAACTATGGCTACACCTTC; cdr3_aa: CASSLVRGNYGYTF
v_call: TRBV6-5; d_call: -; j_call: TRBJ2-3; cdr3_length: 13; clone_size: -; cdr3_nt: TGTGCCAGCAGTTACTCCATAGCGTATACGCAGTATTTT; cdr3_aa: CASSYSIAYTQYF
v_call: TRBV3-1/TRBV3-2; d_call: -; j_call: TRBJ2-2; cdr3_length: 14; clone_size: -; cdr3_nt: TGTGCCAGCAGCCCGCTGGGGCGCACCGGGGAGCTGTTTTTT; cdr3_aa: CASSPLGRTGELFF
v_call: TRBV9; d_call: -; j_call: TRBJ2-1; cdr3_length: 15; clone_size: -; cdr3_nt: TGTGCCAGCAGCGTAGTAGGAGTTTCCTACAATGAGCAGTTCTTC; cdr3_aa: CASSVVGVSYNEQFF
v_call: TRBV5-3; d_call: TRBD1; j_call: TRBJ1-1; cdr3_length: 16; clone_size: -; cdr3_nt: TGTGCCAGAAGCCTCAGACAGGGTGTAATGAACACTGAAGCTTTCTTT; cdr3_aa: CARSLRQGVMNTEAFF
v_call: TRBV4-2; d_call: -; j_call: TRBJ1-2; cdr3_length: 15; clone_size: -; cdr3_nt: TGTGCCAGCAGCCAAGATTGGAGGGTAAACTATGGCTACACCTTC; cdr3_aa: CASSQDWRVNYGYTF
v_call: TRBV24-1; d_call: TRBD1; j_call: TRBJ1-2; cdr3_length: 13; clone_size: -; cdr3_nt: TGTGCCACCAGTGATTTTGCAGGGGGTGGCTACACCTTC; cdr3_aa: CATSDFAGGGYTF
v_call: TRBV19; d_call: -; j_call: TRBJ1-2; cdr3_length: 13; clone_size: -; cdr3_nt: TGTGCCAGTAACCCGCAACCGGGCTATGGCTACACCTTC; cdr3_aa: CASNPQPGYGYTF
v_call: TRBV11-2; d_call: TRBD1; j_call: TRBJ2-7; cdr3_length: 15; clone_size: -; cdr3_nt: TGTGCCAGCAGCCGGGGACAGGTGGGTCCCTACGAGCAGTACTTC; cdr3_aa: CASSRGQVGPYEQYF
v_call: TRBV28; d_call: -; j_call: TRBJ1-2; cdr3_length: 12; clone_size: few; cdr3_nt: TGTGCCAGCAGTCTTAGGGTTGGCGGCTACACCTTC; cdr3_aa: CASSLRVGGYTF
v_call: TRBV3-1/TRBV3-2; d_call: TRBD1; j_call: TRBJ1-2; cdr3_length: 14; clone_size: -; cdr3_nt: TGTGCCAGCAGCCAAGGACAGGGATACTATGGCTACACCTTC; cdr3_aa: CASSQGQGYYGYTF
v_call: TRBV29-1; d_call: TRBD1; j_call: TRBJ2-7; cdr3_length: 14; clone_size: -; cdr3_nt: TGCAGCGTGCCGTGGAGGACAGGGAGCTACGAGCAGTACTTC; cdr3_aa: CSVPWRTGSYEQYF
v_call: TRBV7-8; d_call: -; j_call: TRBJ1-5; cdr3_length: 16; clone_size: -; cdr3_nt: TGTGCCAGCAGCCTTAGGGGGGGGCAGCTTAGACGGCCCCAGCATTTT; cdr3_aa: CASSLRGGQLRRPQHF
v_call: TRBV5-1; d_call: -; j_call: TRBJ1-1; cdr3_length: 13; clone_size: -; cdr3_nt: TGCGCCAGCAGCTTTGACGGGGCCACTGAAGCTTTCTTT; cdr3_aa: CASSFDGATEAFF
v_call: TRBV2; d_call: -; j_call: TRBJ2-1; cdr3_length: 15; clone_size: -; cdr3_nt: TGTGCCAGCAGTGAAGATCGTGGCAGGGCGAATGAGCAGTTCTTC; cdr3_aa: CASSEDRGRANEQFF
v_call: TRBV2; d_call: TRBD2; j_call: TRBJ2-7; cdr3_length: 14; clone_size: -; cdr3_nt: TGTGCCAGCAGTCCGGGACTAACGGTCCACGAGCAGTACTTC; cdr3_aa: CASSPGLTVHEQYF
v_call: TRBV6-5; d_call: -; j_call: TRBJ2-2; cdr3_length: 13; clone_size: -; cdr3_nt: TGTGCCAGCAGTCCTCAGAGCACCGGGGAGCTGTTTTTT; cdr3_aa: CASSPQSTGELFF
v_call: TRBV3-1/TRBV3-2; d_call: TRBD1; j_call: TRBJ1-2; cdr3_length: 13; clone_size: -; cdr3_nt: TGTGCCAGCAGCCAGGACAGGGGGCGAGGCTACACCTTC; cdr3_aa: CASSQDRGRGYTF
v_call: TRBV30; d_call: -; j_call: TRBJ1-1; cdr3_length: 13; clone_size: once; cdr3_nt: TGTGCCTGGAGTTCAGGGATATACACTGAAGCTTTCTTT; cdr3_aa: CAWSSGIYTEAFF
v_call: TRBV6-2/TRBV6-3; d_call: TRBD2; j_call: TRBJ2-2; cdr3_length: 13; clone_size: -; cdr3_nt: TGTGCCAGCAGCCGGACTAGTTCCGGGGAGCTGTTTTTT; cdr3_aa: CASSRTSSGELFF
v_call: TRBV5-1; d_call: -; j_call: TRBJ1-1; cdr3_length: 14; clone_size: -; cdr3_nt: TGCGCCAGCAGCTTGGGTCAGGGGCACACTGAAGCTTTCTTT; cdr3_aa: CASSLGQGHTEAFF
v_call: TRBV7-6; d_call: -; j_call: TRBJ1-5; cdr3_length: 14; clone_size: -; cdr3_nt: TGTGCCAGCAGCTCCGAGGGGTCGTATCAGCCCCAGCATTTT; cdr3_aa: CASSSEGSYQPQHF
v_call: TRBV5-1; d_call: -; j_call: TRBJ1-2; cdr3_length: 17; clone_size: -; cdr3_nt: TGCGCCAGCAGCTACACCGCCCCTGAGGGAGTTCGGGGTGGCTACACCTTC; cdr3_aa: CASSYTAPEGVRGGYTF
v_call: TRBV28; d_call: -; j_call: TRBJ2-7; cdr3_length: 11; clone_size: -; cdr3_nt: TGTGCCAGCAGTTCTAGATACGAGCAGTACTTC; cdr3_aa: CASSSRYEQYF
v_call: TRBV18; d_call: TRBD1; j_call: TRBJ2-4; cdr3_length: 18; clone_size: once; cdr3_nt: TGTGCCAGCTCACCTCTATTCATTGGACAGGGCCTCCAAAACATTCAGTACTTC; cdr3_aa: CASSPLFIGQGLQNIQYF
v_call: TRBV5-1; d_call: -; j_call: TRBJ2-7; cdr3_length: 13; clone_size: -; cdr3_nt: TGCGCCAGCAGCTTGATGGACATTAGGGAGCAGTACTTC; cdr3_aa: CASSLMDIREQYF
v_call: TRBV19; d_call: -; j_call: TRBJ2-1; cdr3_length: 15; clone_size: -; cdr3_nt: TGTGCCAGTAGTACACCCGGGACAAAACACAATGAGCAGTTCTTC; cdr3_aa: CASSTPGTKHNEQFF
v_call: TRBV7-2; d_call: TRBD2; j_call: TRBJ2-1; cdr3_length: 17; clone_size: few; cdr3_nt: TGTGCCAGCAGATCCTTTTTTAGCGGGAGCCTTTACAATGAGCAGTTCTTC; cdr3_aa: CASRSFFSGSLYNEQFF
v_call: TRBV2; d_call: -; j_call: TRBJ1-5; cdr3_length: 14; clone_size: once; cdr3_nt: TGTGCCAGCAGTCCAGGCCGCGGGAATCAGCCCCAGCATTTT; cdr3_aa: CASSPGRGNQPQHF
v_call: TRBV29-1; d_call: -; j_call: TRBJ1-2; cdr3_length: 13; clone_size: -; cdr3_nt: TGCAGCGCCTTTAGGATAGCTAACTATGGCTACACCTTC; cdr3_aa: CSAFRIANYGYTF
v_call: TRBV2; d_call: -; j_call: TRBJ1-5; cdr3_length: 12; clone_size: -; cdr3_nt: TGTGCCAGCTCCGAGCGGTTCCAGCCCCAGCATTTT; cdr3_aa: CASSERFQPQHF
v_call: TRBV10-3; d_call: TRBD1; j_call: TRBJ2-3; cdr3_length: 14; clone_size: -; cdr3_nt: TGTGCCATCGGGGGACAGGGAGGAGGAGATACGCAGTATTTT; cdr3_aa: CAIGGQGGGDTQYF
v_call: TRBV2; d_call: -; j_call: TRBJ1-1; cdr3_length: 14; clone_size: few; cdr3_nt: TGTGCCAGCAACCTAAACACCCAGGGAAATGAAGCTTTCTTT; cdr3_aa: CASNLNTQGNEAFF
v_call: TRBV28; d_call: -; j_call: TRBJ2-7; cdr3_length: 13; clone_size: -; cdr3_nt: TGTGCCAGCCTCGGGCTGGCCGGTGGCGAGCAGTACTTC; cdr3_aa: CASLGLAGGEQYF
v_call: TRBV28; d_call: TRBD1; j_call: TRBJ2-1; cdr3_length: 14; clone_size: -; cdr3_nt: TGTGCCAGCAGAAGGGACAGGAATTACAATGAGCAGTTCTTC; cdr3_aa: CASRRDRNYNEQFF
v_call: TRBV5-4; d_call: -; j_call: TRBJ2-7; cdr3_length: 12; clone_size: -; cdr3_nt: TGTGCCAGCAGCTTGAAGGACTACGAGCAGTACTTC; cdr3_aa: CASSLKDYEQYF
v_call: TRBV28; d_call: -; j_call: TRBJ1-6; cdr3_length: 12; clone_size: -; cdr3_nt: TGTGCCAGCCGGGACTTGCATTCACCCCTCCACTTT; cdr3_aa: CASRDLHSPLHF
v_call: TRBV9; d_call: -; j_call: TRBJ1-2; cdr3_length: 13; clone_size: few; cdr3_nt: TGTGCCAGCAGTCGACCGGCTAACTATGGCTACACCTTC; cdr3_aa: CASSRPANYGYTF
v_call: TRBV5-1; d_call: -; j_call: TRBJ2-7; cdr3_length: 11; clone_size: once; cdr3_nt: TGCGCCAGCAGCTGGGTTTTAGGGCAGTACTTC; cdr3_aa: CASSWVLGQYF
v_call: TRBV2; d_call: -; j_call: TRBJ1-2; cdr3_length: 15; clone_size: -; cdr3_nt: TGTGCCAGCACTAGGGCATCAGGGTCTAACTATGGCTACACCTTC; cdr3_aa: CASTRASGSNYGYTF
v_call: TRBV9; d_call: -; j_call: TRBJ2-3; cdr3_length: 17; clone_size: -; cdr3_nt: TGTGCCAGCAGCGGGAGACCAGGCCCGGGGGCCACAGATACGCAGTATTTT; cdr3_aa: CASSGRPGPGATDTQYF
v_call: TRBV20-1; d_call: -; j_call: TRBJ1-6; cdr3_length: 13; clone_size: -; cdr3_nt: TGCAGTGCTAGTCCGTCGGGAAATTCACCCCTCCACTTT; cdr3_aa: CSASPSGNSPLHF
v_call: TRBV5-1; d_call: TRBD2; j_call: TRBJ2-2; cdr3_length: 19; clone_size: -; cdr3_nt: TGCGCCAGCAGCTTGGTGCCCCCGACTAGCGGGAGGGGTACCGGGGAGCTGTTTTTT; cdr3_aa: CASSLVPPTSGRGTGELFF
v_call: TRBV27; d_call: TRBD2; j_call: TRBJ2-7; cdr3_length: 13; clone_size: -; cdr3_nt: TGTGCCAGCAGTCCCAGCGGGAAGTATGAGCAGTACTTC; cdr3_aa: CASSPSGKYEQYF
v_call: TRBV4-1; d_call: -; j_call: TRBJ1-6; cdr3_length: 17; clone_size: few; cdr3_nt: TGCGCCAGCAGCCAAGGGGGAGCACGAGGGATAAATTCACCCCTCCACTTT; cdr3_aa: CASSQGGARGINSPLHF
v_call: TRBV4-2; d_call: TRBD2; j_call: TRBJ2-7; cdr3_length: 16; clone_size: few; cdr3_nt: TGTGCCAGCAGCCAAGGCGGCGGGAGCCACCCCTACGAGCAGTACTTC; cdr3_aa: CASSQGGGSHPYEQYF
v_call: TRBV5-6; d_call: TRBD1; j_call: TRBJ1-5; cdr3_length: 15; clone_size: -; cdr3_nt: TGTGCCAGCAGCCCGAGGACAGGGGAGGTTCAGCCCCAGCATTTT; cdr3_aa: CASSPRTGEVQPQHF
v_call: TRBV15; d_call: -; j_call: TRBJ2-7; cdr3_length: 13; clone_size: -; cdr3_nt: TGTGCCACCAGCAGAGATCCGAGTTCCGAGCAGTACTTC; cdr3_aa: CATSRDPSSEQYF
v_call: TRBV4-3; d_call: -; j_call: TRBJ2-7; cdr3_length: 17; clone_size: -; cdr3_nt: TGCGCCAGCAGCCAAGATTCGATGGAGCGGGTGGAGTACGAGCAGTACTTC; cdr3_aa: CASSQDSMERVEYEQYF